This T cell receptor beta chain was identified during a study of T cell responses to AZD1222 COVID-19 vaccine. The repertoire was sequenced with immunoSEQ multiplex PCR; TCRdb's copy has only in-frame clones and lacks some. The table includes under 95,000 clones, about 87% detected once. V dropped 5 bases and J dropped 7 bases, with 14 bases sitting between them. This CDR3 spans 13 amino acids. This rearrangement joins TRBV12-3 or TRBV12-4 to TRBJ1-2, with a possible D match to TRBD1 (5 bases). The TCR originated in an adult in good health. This material consisted of peripheral blood, taken on day 0 of AZD1222 vaccination. CDR3 sequence: CASSRPGGSGYTF. CDR3 coding DNA: TGTGCCAGCAGTCGGCCGGGGGGTTCTGGCTACACCTTC.